The 23 T cell receptor beta chains given below trace back to one sample, sequenced in a study. TCRdb called the RT-PCR reads again in MiXCR, with one record for every CDR3 protein. The sample consists of about 700,000 distinct CDR3 sequences, 13% to 15% of them appearing once. The source material was memory CD4+ T cells from blood. The receptor source for this set is a female donor in good health, serving as a healthy control.

V gene TRBV27 combines with J gene TRBJ1-2, with a weak D call TRBD1 (6 bases). The V end lost 0 bases, the J end lost 10 bases, and 12 bases lay between the germline ends. Germline loops: CDR1 MNHEY, CDR2 SMNVEV (reference sequence). The CDR3 consists of 13 residues. CDR3 in DNA: TGTGCCAGCAGTTTATCGAGGGACACTGCCTACACCTTC. It encodes CASSLSRDTAYTF.

This clonotype was seen ten or more times. The chain is built from TRBV7-6 and TRBJ2-2; D may be TRBD1 or TRBD2 (6 bases each). The length of the CDR3 is 16 residues. The V gene lost 1 base and the J gene lost 2 bases, with 11 bases spanning the gap. Germline loops: CDR1 SGHVS, CDR2 FNYEAQ. The CDR3 DNA is TGTGCCAGCAGCTTAGTGGGGGGCCTAAACACCGGGGAGCTGTTTTTT. Translated, it gives CASSLVGGLNTGELFF. The full variable domain, rest sourced from reference TRBV7-6 and TRBJ2-2, is GAGVSQSPRYKVTKRGQDVALRCDPISGHVSLYWYRQALGQGPEFLTYFNYEAQQDKSGLPNDRFSAERPEGSISTLTIQRTEQRDSAMYRCASSLVGGLNTGELFFGEGSRLTVL.

The chain uses TRBV14 and TRBJ2-1, with D hard to call. The V and J ends lost 0 bases and 11 bases respectively, with 8 bases between them. From germline, CDR1 is SGHDN and CDR2 FVKESK. This CDR3 is built from 12 residues. This chain's CDR3 is CASSQDTVKQFF. CDR3 coding DNA: TGTGCCAGCAGCCAAGATACAGTCAAGCAGTTCTTC.

This clonotype was counted only a few times. This chain connects TRBV6-5 to TRBJ1-3; D possibly corresponds to TRBD1 (6 bases). Germline lookup yields CDR1 MNHEY and CDR2 SVGAGI. Trimming took 6 bases from V and 4 from J, leaving 19 bases between them. CDR3 length: 16 residues. The CDR3 bases are TGTGCCAGCAGGGACGGACAGTCCCCCTGGGGAAACACCATATATTTT. It encodes CASRDGQSPWGNTIYF.

This sequence joins TRBV11-2 and TRBJ2-5, with no clear D. Between the trimmed V and J ends, which lost 1 base and 2 bases, there was a span of 8 bases. This CDR3 is 14 amino acids long. Germline CDR1 reads SGHAT; CDR2 reads FQNNGV. The CDR3 coding sequence is TGTGCCAGCAGCTTAGCTGCTTTACAAGAGACCCAGTACTTC. Its protein product is CASSLAALQETQYF.

DNA of the CDR3: TGTGCCAGCAGTTTCGGCGGGAGGATCAACGAGCAGTACTTC. Amino acids: CASSFGGRINEQYF. The genes are TRBV6-5 and TRBJ2-7; 8 bases align to TRBD2. The CDR3 is made up of 14 amino acids. Germline CDR1 is MNHEY and CDR2 is SVGAGI. V lost 4 bases to trimming and J lost 5 bases; unmatched junction nucleotides: 7.

The chain links TRBV11-2 to TRBJ1-2, with 10 bases that match TRBD1. This CDR3 is built from 15 residues. CDR1 is SGHAT and CDR2 is FQNNGV in the germline V gene. Germline trimming cut 6 bases from V and 4 bases from J; bases unmatched to any gene: 8. CDR3 sequence reads: CASRETGGAGYGYTF. The CDR3 DNA sequence: TGTGCCAGCAGAGAGACAGGGGGCGCTGGCTATGGCTACACCTTC.

This clonotype was seen a few times. The chain joins TRBV12-3 or TRBV12-4 to TRBJ2-3, with D hard to call. V was cut by 1 base and J by 2 bases, with 10 bases left in between. The length of the CDR3 is 15 residues. CDR3: CASSLGRAYTDTQYF. Here the CDR3 DNA reads TGTGCCAGCAGTTTAGGTAGGGCCTACACAGATACGCAGTATTTT.

This clonotype was seen a few times. The genes are TRBV7-2 and TRBJ2-5, with D unresolved. The length of the CDR3 is 12 residues. Per the germline V gene, CDR1 is SGHTA and CDR2 is FQGNSA. The V gene lost 8 bases and the J gene lost 5 bases, with 12 bases spanning the gap. CDR3 DNA sequence: TGTGCCAGCGCTCAGGTCTGGGAGACCCAGTACTTC. This codes for CASAQVWETQYF.

Only a few counts were recorded for this clonotype. The chain joins TRBV4-1 to TRBJ2-7, with 9 bases aligning to TRBD1. CDR1 and CDR2 (germline): MGHRA, YSYEKL. This CDR3 is 15 amino acids long. J was trimmed by 2 bases and V by 6 bases; bases with no gene match: 8. This CDR3 is CASRIQGQGAYEQYF. The CDR3 DNA sequence: TGCGCCAGCAGAATTCAGGGACAGGGCGCCTACGAGCAGTACTTC.

The table lists this clonotype with a few counts. The V call is TRBV6-2 or TRBV6-3, the J call TRBJ1-2; 8 nucleotides match TRBD1. Germline V gene sequence: CDR1 MNHEY, CDR2 SVGEGT. CDR3 length: 14 residues. The ends lost 4 bases at V and 8 bases at J; junction bases unmatched: 9. CDR3 protein: CASSLMDREAGYTF. The CDR3 DNA is TGTGCCAGCAGTTTGATGGACAGGGAGGCCGGCTACACCTTC.

The chain couples TRBV28 to TRBJ2-1; D is uncertain. With 5 bases removed from V and 3 bases from J, the gap between germline ends came to 8 bases. The V gene's germline CDR1 is MDHEN and CDR2 SYDVKM. The length of the CDR3 is 13 residues. The CDR3 spells CASSPQFYNEQFF. CDR3 in DNA: TGTGCCAGCAGTCCTCAATTCTACAATGAGCAGTTCTTC.

This clonotype was counted between two and nine times. The rearrangement uses TRBV7-2 and TRBJ2-2; 7 bases agree with TRBD2. Germline-derived CDR1 and CDR2 are SGHTA and FQGNSA. Germline trimming cut 5 bases from V and 6 bases from J; bases unmatched to any gene: 6. The CDR3 spans 14 residues. CDR3 protein: CASSRWGGAGELFF. CDR3 sequence (DNA): TGTGCCAGCAGCCGGTGGGGGGGAGCCGGGGAGCTGTTTTTT.

J is TRBJ1-6 and V is TRBV5-1; 8 bases line up with TRBD1. This CDR3 region has 15 residues. Germline values: CDR1 SGHRS, CDR2 YFSETQ. J was trimmed by 9 bases and V by 4 bases; bases with no gene match: 9. The CDR3 spells CASSGDRGGTSPLHF. The CDR3 DNA sequence: TGCGCCAGCAGCGGAGACAGGGGCGGCACTTCACCCCTCCACTTT.

In this sample, this clonotype turned up many times. This sequence joins TRBV7-2 and TRBJ2-1, with TRBD2 matching 7 bases. CDR1 is SGHTA and CDR2 is FQGNSA in the germline V gene. The CDR3 length is 15 residues. The J segment lost 5 bases and the V segment lost 2 bases, leaving 6 bases of the junction unmatched. The CDR3 nucleotides read TGTGCCAGCAGCTTATCCCGGACTAGTAACAATGAGCAGTTCTTC. Protein: CASSLSRTSNNEQFF. The variable domain in full, with the rest retrieved from reference TRBV7-2 and TRBJ2-1, is GAGVSQSPSNKVTEKGKDVELRCDPISGHTALYWYRQSLGQGLEFLIYFQGNSAPDKSGLPSDRFSAERTGGSVSTLTIQRTQQEDSAVYLCASSLSRTSNNEQFFGPGTRLTVL.

This clonotype was found a few times. This chain uses TRBV2 with TRBJ1-5, with a weak D call TRBD1 (5 bases). The germline V gene encodes CDR1 SNHLY and CDR2 FYNNEI. The CDR3 is 13 residues long. V was clipped by 7 bases and J by 6 bases, with 13 bases between them. CDR3 amino acids: CASMSGPGQPQHF. The CDR3 nucleotides are TGTGCCAGCATGTCAGGGCCCGGTCAGCCCCAGCATTTT.

V gene TRBV5-5 combines with J gene TRBJ1-6; D is uncertain. The length of the CDR3 is 14 residues. The V gene lost 0 bases and the J gene lost 7 bases, with 8 bases spanning the gap. CDR1 is SGHKS and CDR2 is YYEKEE in the germline V gene (reference sequence). CDR3: CASSLENFNSPLHF. The CDR3 nucleotides are TGTGCCAGCAGCTTGGAAAACTTCAATTCACCCCTCCACTTT.

The chain joins TRBV29-1 to TRBJ2-2; possibly TRBD2 for D (5 bases). V lost 7 bases and J lost 2, with 8 bases in between. The CDR3 is 12 residues long. Germline V lookup: CDR1 SQVTM, CDR2 ANQGSEA. In DNA, the CDR3 is TGCAGCGCGACGGGAAACACCGGGGAGCTGTTTTTT. This gives the protein CSATGNTGELFF.

The chain employs TRBV20-1 and TRBJ2-3; 8 nucleotides align to TRBD2. With 3 bases clipped from V and 0 bases from J, the junction kept 8 bases outside the gene matches. This CDR3 spans 16 amino acids. Germline V CDR1 and CDR2: DFQATT, SNEGSKA (reference sequence). The CDR3 sequence: CSASLHASGSTDTQYF. The CDR3 nucleotides read TGCAGTGCTAGCCTACATGCTAGCGGGAGCACAGATACGCAGTATTTT.

This clonotype showed up just once. This chain links TRBV5-1 with TRBJ1-3; D remains unclear. The V and J ends lost 0 bases and 3 bases respectively, with 7 bases between them. Germline assignment: CDR1 SGHRS and CDR2 YFSETQ. This CDR3 contains 14 residues. The CDR3 loop is CASSLVADGNTIYF. CDR3 nucleotides: TGCGCCAGCAGCTTGGTGGCGGATGGAAACACCATATATTTT.

Many counts were recorded for this clonotype. The J gene is TRBJ2-3, the V gene TRBV6-5, with 9 bases that match TRBD2. Unmatched junction bases numbered 9, after V lost 6 bases and J lost 2 bases. Germline CDR1 reads MNHEY; CDR2 reads SVGAGI. The CDR3 spans 16 residues. CDR3 nucleotides: TGTGCCAGCAGCCGTAGCGGGAGAGCAACCACAGATACGCAGTATTTT. Translation gives CASSRSGRATTDTQYF.

In its sample, this clonotype was seen a few times. V and J are TRBV11-2 and TRBJ2-7; possibly TRBD1 for D (6 bases). Per the germline V gene, CDR1 is SGHAT and CDR2 is FQNNGV. The CDR3 spans 15 residues. V gave up 0 bases and J gave up 1 base, with 10 bases separating them. The CDR3: CASSLDFTGSYEQYF. CDR3 coding DNA: TGTGCCAGCAGCTTAGATTTTACAGGGTCCTACGAGCAGTACTTC.

This chain connects TRBV5-1 to TRBJ2-1, with 7 bases that match TRBD1. The length of the CDR3 is 14 residues. The germline V gene encodes CDR1 SGHRS and CDR2 YFSETQ. The ends lost 4 bases at V and 7 bases at J; junction bases unmatched: 8. CDR3: CASSLQGTSNEQFF. The DNA for the CDR3 is TGCGCCAGCAGCCTACAGGGGACATCTAATGAGCAGTTCTTC. Complete variable domain (other parts from reference TRBV5-1 and TRBJ2-1): KAGVTQTPRYLIKTRGQQVTLSCSPISGHRSVSWYQQTPGQGLQFLFEYFSETQRNKGNFPGRFSGRQFSNSRSEMNVSTLELGDSALYLCASSLQGTSNEQFFGPGTRLTVL.